What follows are 22 T cell receptor beta chains derived from one specimen sequenced in a study of cytomegalovirus exposure and HLA in healthy donors. TCRdb's copy holds only in-frame clones and misses some; the assay was immunoSEQ multiplex PCR. This table holds fewer than 140,000 clones, 88% found once. The sample consisted of PBMCs. All receptors derive from a woman aged 18-35 years in good health and CMV-seropositive.

This sequence joins TRBV7-2 and TRBJ1-6; D may be TRBD1 (5 bases). The length of the CDR3 is 14 residues. Per the germline V gene, CDR1 is SGHTA and CDR2 is FQGNSA. V was trimmed by 1 base and J by 6 bases, leaving 7 bases between them. For the CDR3, the DNA is TGTGCCAGCAGCTTAGGGGGACTTAATTCACCCCTCCACTTT. Translated: CASSLGGLNSPLHF.

This clone was observed a handful of times. The chain combines TRBV2 with TRBJ1-2; D is uncertain. Germline V gene data show CDR1 as SNHLY and CDR2 as FYNNEI. The V end was cut by 8 bases, the J end by 4 bases, with 17 bases between. The CDR3 has 14 residues. In DNA form, the CDR3 reads TGTGCCAGCCAAGTCCCGCAAGAGAGCTATGGCTACACCTTC. Residues: CASQVPQESYGYTF. Full variable domain (rest looked up from reference TRBV2 and TRBJ1-2): EPEVTQTPSHQVTQMGQEVILRCVPISNHLYFYWYRQILGQKVEFLVSFYNNEISEKSEIFDDQFSVERPDGSNFTLKIRSTKLEDSAMYFCASQVPQESYGYTFGSGTRLTVV.

The gene calls are TRBV13 and TRBJ2-3, with 8 bases fitting TRBD2. Germline V lookup: CDR1 PRHDT, CDR2 FYEKMQ (reference sequence). J lost 2 bases, V lost 3 bases, and 13 bases had no gene match. The CDR3 extends over 18 amino acids. CDR3 nucleotides: TGTGCCAGCAGCTTCCCCTCTGAACTAGCGGTACCCACAGATACGCAGTATTTT. This translates into CASSFPSELAVPTDTQYF.

J is TRBJ2-7 and V is TRBV5-4; TRBD1 matches 7 bases. The CDR3 spans 15 residues. Germline CDR1 and CDR2: SGHNT and YYREEE (reference sequence). V lost 2 bases and J lost 6; bases outside the gene matches: 11. CDR3 loop: CASSFYGEGAIEQYV. The CDR3 DNA sequence: TGTGCCAGCAGCTTTTATGGTGAGGGGGCGATCGAGCAGTACGTC.

The chain combines TRBV7-2 with TRBJ2-1; 7 bases match TRBD1. Germline trimming cut 6 bases from V and 0 bases from J; bases unmatched to any gene: 8. The CDR3 loop spans 16 amino acids. Germline V gene sequence: CDR1 SGHTA, CDR2 FQGNSA. The DNA for the CDR3 is TGTGCCAGCAGTCCGGACAGGCGAAGCTCCTACAATGAGCAGTTCTTC. It translates to CASSPDRRSSYNEQFF.

V usage is TRBV4-1 and J usage is TRBJ2-1; 9 bases agree with TRBD2. The junction had 6 bases not matched to a gene; V was cut back by 0 bases and J by 6 bases. The CDR3 is 16 residues long. Germline V gene data show CDR1 as MGHRA and CDR2 as YSYEKL. For the CDR3, the DNA is TGCGCCAGCAGCCAAGATCGGCGGGGGGGCTTCAATGAGCAGTTCTTC. Translation: CASSQDRRGGFNEQFF.

This rearrangement joins TRBV6-1 to TRBJ1-5; D gene uncertain. Germline V CDR1 and CDR2: MNHNS, SASEGT. V was pared by 8 bases and J by 2 bases, with 7 bases between. This CDR3 region has 12 residues. The CDR3 region is CASAVRNQPQHF. CDR3 in DNA: TGTGCCAGCGCGGTGCGCAATCAGCCCCAGCATTTT.

The chain has TRBV7-9 and TRBJ1-3, with D possibly being TRBD1 (6 bases). With 5 bases removed from V and 9 bases from J, the gap between germline ends came to 14 bases. Per germline, CDR1 SEHNR and CDR2 FQNEAQ (reference sequence). CDR3 length equals 13 residues. The CDR3 DNA follows: TGTGCCAGCAGCACCCGACAGGTAGGCACCATATATTTT. Encoded protein: CASSTRQVGTIYF.

This chain links TRBV29-1 with TRBJ1-1; perhaps TRBD1 as D (6 bases). V lost 3 bases and J lost 4, with 15 bases in between. This CDR3 region has 14 residues. Germline CDR1 SQVTM, CDR2 ANQGSEA. CDR3 sequence (DNA): TGCAGCGTTGAGCCGCCACAGGGCCCCACTGAAGCTTTCTTT. Translation gives CSVEPPQGPTEAFF.

The J gene is TRBJ2-7, the V gene TRBV5-6; 7 positions match TRBD2. CDR3 length equals 12 residues. Looked up from germline, CDR1 is SGHDT and CDR2 is YYEEEE. Trimming at V came to 8 bases and at J to 6 bases, leaving 8 bases not matched to a gene. The CDR3 coding sequence is TGTGCCAGTAGACGAGGGAGGGGCGAGCAGTACTTC. Its translation: CASRRGRGEQYF.

The table lists this clone with a few counts. The chain couples TRBV2 to TRBJ1-5; TRBD1 is a possible D gene (6 bases). The CDR3 runs to 15 residues. Trimming shortened V by 7 bases and J by 0 bases, and 13 bases separated the two germline ends. Germline V lookup: CDR1 SNHLY, CDR2 FYNNEI. CDR3 nucleotide sequence: TGTGCCAGCAATAAACAGGGATATAGCAATCAGCCCCAGCATTTT. Residues: CASNKQGYSNQPQHF.

This chain connects TRBV7-6 to TRBJ1-2; maybe TRBD1 (6 bases). Germline V gene sequence: CDR1 SGHVS, CDR2 FNYEAQ. The CDR3 spans 13 residues. V was trimmed by 4 bases and J by 5 bases, leaving 11 bases between them. CDR3 loop: CASSSQGRYGYTF. In nucleotides, the CDR3 is TGTGCCAGCAGCTCACAGGGTCGGTATGGCTACACCTTC.

V is TRBV27 and J is TRBJ2-3; maybe TRBD2 (5 bases). Trimming took off 4 bases at V and 6 bases at J, with 11 bases between the two ends. Germline values: CDR1 MNHEY, CDR2 SMNVEV (reference sequence). This CDR3 has 13 residues. The CDR3 nucleotides are TGTGCCAGCAGTTACGAGGGAATGGATACGCAGTATTTT. Encoded protein: CASSYEGMDTQYF.

In this sample, this clone turned up once. The V and J genes are TRBV7-2 and TRBJ2-7; tentatively, D is TRBD1 (5 bases). Looked up from germline, CDR1 is SGHTA and CDR2 is FQGNSA. This CDR3 contains 13 residues. V was pared by 0 bases and J by 6 bases, with 9 bases between. The CDR3 sequence is CASSLALGAEQYV. CDR3 DNA sequence: TGTGCCAGCAGCTTAGCTCTAGGGGCCGAGCAGTACGTC.

The chain carries TRBV7-5 and TRBJ2-6; TRBD2 is the table's D call and was not checked against the DNA. TRBV7-5 is termed a pseudogene. The CDR3 totals 16 residues. For the CDR3, the DNA is TGTGCCAGAAGCTGGTTACGGAGCTCTGGGGCCAACGTCCTGACTTTC. It is translated as CARSWLRSSGANVLTF.

The chain recombines TRBV5-5 with TRBJ2-7, with D unresolved. Looked up from germline, CDR1 is SGHKS and CDR2 is YYEKEE (reference sequence). The V and J ends lost 1 base and 5 bases respectively, with 16 bases between them. This CDR3 has 15 residues. CDR3 nucleotides: TGTGCCAGCAGCTTGTTACCACAACCGACACACGAGCAGTACTTC. Translated, it gives CASSLLPQPTHEQYF.

This chain uses TRBV28 with TRBJ2-5; 10 bases agree with TRBD2. Germline V gene lookup returns CDR1 MDHEN and CDR2 SYDVKM. The length of the CDR3 is 15 residues. With 4 bases clipped from V and 1 base from J, the junction kept 3 bases outside the gene matches. CDR3 coding DNA: TGTGCCAGCAGTTCTAGCGGGGGATTCCAAGAGACCCAGTACTTC. Translating gives CASSSSGGFQETQYF.

The rearrangement links TRBV18 to TRBJ1-5, with 8 positions matching TRBD1. Germline V gene sequence: CDR1 KGHSH, CDR2 LQKENI. Trimming cost V 1 base and J 6 bases; bases outside gene matches: 2. The length of the CDR3 is 14 residues. CDR3 protein: CASSPQTGGQPQHF. The CDR3 DNA sequence: TGTGCCAGCTCACCACAAACAGGGGGTCAGCCCCAGCATTTT.

V is TRBV7-6 and J is TRBJ1-4; 7 positions agree with TRBD1. Germline V gene data show CDR1 as SGHVS and CDR2 as FNYEAQ. Losses at the gene ends were 4 bases for V and 6 bases for J; bases not matched to a gene: 5. The CDR3 length is 14 residues. CDR3 bases: TGTGCCAGCAGCTATAGAGGGGGCGATGAAAAACTGTTTTTT. Translated, it gives CASSYRGGDEKLFF.

This chain uses TRBV29-1 with TRBJ2-3, with a tentative D call TRBD1 (5 bases). This CDR3 spans 15 amino acids. Germline CDR1 and CDR2: SQVTM and ANQGSEA. Trimming stripped 8 bases from V and 0 bases from J, with 18 bases between. This CDR3 reads CSICQGILSTDTQYF. The CDR3 DNA follows: TGCAGCATCTGTCAGGGAATTTTGAGCACAGATACGCAGTATTTT.

The chain joins TRBV5-4 to TRBJ2-5; 10 bases fit TRBD1. Germline V gene lookup returns CDR1 SGHNT and CDR2 YYREEE (reference sequence). Trimming at V came to 3 bases and at J to 4 bases, leaving 6 bases not matched to a gene. CDR3 length equals 15 residues. CDR3 in amino acids: CASSSPGQGGETQYF. The CDR3 bases are TGTGCCAGCAGCTCTCCAGGACAGGGGGGAGAGACCCAGTACTTC. Full variable domain (missing parts from reference TRBV5-4 and TRBJ2-5): ETGVTQSPTHLIKTRGQQVTLRCSSQSGHNTVSWYQQALGQGPQFIFQYYREEENGRGNFPPRFSGLQFPNYSSELNVNALELDDSALYLCASSSPGQGGETQYFGPGTRLLVL.

The chain recombines TRBV28 with TRBJ1-5; 8 positions match TRBD1. In germline, CDR1 is MDHEN, CDR2 SYDVKM. This CDR3 is built from 15 residues. Trimming removed 6 bases from V and 7 bases from J; junction bases left unmatched: 11. The CDR3 region is CASRYVQGAAQPQHF. CDR3 DNA: TGTGCCAGCAGGTATGTTCAGGGGGCGGCCCAGCCCCAGCATTTT. The whole variable domain, filled in from reference TRBV28 and TRBJ1-5, reads DVKVTQSSRYLVKRTGEKVFLECVQDMDHENMFWYRQDPGLGLRLIYFSYDVKMKEKGDIPEGYSVSREKKERFSLILESASTNQTSMYLCASRYVQGAAQPQHFGDGTRLSIL.